This T cell receptor (beta chain) was recovered during a study of T cell repertoires in cytomegalovirus infection. At the level of the study: CMV epitopes used comprised recently identified HLA-C-restricted ones and well-studied HLA-B-restricted ones.

The CDR3 runs 16 residues. V was pared by 5 bases and J by 5 bases, with 19 bases between. Per the germline V gene, CDR1 is SGHVS and CDR2 is FQNEAQ. This clonotype was observed many times. No antigen is known for it. MiXCR, run by TCRdb on the reads, gives a single entry per CDR3 protein. The sample gives some 940,000 distinct CDR3 sequences, approximately 33% of which show up once; around an eighth is in the top ten. Findings and caveats of the study: Ex vivo, HLA-C-restricted CMV-specific TCR beta clonotypes prevailed over the rest of the response.

The receptor was isolated from a human donor in good health (CMV status not recorded). Some clones in this sample may be carry-over from other donors' samples. This chain joins TRBV7-8 and TRBJ2-1; the D gene could be TRBD1 or TRBD2 (5 bases each). Sequenced here: cultured CD8+ T cells from PBMCs, sampled from culture after CMV antigen stimulation. The DNA of the CDR3 is TGTGCCAGCAGCCTCCTGGCTCGTGGGGGTCACAATGAGCAGTTCTTC. It encodes CASSLLARGGHNEQFF.